The clone carrying this TCR beta chain was counted at least ten times. The antigen is not known. This sample is part of a study of molecular identifiers for immune sequencing clone quantification. Broader study findings: Effector cells kept over 99% of their molecules in clones above 20 RNA copies, while naive cells kept under 1% there. Same-barcode identical TCR molecules could make highly expanded clones look smaller than they are.

Between the trimmed V and J ends, which lost 7 bases and 6 bases, there was a span of 15 bases. The CDR3 sequence is 13 residues long. Using a CD8+CD4-CCR7+CD45RA+ phenotype, naive CD8 T cells were sorted. With listed TCR primers and previously described methods, bulk TCR libraries were prepared. From the PCR reads, TCRdb called clonotypes with MiXCR, one entry per CDR3 protein. The profile shows approximately 670,000 distinct CDR3 sequences, around 20% of them singletons. The chain uses TRBV12-3 or TRBV12-4 and TRBJ1-1; D remains ambiguous. The sequenced sample was naive CD8+ T cells from blood, with Jurkat cell RNA spiked in. Subset here: FACS-sorted CD8+CD4-CCR7+CD45RA+ naive T cells. The origin of this receptor is a human donor in good health. Some libraries in this study had Jurkat cell RNA spiked in. The CDR3 DNA reads as TGTGCCAGCATACGGACTCGTGGCGCTGAAGCTTTCTTT. It is translated as CASIRTRGAEAFF.